These 6 T cell receptor beta chains were sequenced from one sample in a study of T cell clones after liver transplantation. Generated by immunoSEQ multiplex PCR, the TCRdb table keeps only in-frame clones and is missing some. The repertoire holds tens of thousands of clones, with about nine tenths as singletons. This specimen consisted of CD4+ T cells from blood, obtained before liver transplant. Receptor source: a human donor who received a liver transplant.

V gene TRBV29-1 combines with J gene TRBJ1-2; a weak D match, TRBD1 (5 bases). The CDR3 is 17 residues long. V gave up 0 bases and J gave up 8 bases, with 25 bases separating them. Germline CDR1 SQVTM, CDR2 ANQGSEA. CDR3 in DNA: TGCAGCGTTGAAGAGTTTAGGGCAGGGTTGACGATCACGGGCTACACCTTC. Translation gives CSVEEFRAGLTITGYTF.

The genes are TRBV11-2 and TRBJ2-3, with D perhaps TRBD2 (6 bases). The CDR3 is made up of 12 amino acids. V gave up 5 bases and J gave up 7 bases, with 10 bases separating them. The germline V gene has CDR1 SGHAT and CDR2 FQNNGV. Here the CDR3 DNA reads TGTGCCAGCAGCGGGGAGGCGTATACGCAGTATTTT. Translated, it gives CASSGEAYTQYF. Full variable domain (outside the CDR3, taken from reference TRBV11-2 and TRBJ2-3): EAGVAQSPRYKIIEKRQSVAFWCNPISGHATLYWYQQILGQGPKLLIQFQNNGVVDDSQLPKDRFSAERLKGVDSTLKIQPAKLEDSAVYLCASSGEAYTQYFGPGTRLTVL.

The CDR3 protein is CASSKDRPTYNEQFF. CDR3 coding DNA: TGTGCCAGTAGTAAGGACAGGCCCACCTACAATGAGCAGTTCTTC. The genes are TRBV19 and TRBJ2-1; 7 positions agree with TRBD1. Germline CDR1 is LNHDA and CDR2 is SQIVND (reference sequence). The length of the CDR3 is 15 residues. With 4 bases clipped from V and 2 bases from J, the junction kept 5 bases outside the gene matches.

CDR3: CASSQLPGQGYEQYF. In DNA form, the CDR3 reads TGCGCCAGCAGCCAACTTCCGGGACAGGGTTACGAGCAGTACTTC. The rearrangement uses TRBV4-1 and TRBJ2-7, with 9 bases fitting TRBD1. This CDR3 has 15 amino acids. CDR1 is MGHRA, CDR2 YSYEKL, per germline. V lost 2 bases and J lost 4; bases outside the gene matches: 6.

V and J are TRBV7-2 and TRBJ1-4; 8 nucleotides agree with TRBD1. This CDR3 has 15 amino acids. In germline, CDR1 is SGHTA, CDR2 FQGNSA. J gave up 7 bases and V 4 bases, and 8 bases lay outside the gene matches. The CDR3 DNA sequence: TGTGCCAGCAGCTCGGACAGGGAGGGGAGTGAAAAACTGTTTTTT. It specifies CASSSDREGSEKLFF.

This clone has only a few counts. V gene TRBV9 combines with J gene TRBJ1-2; no clear D gene. The CDR3 is 11 amino acids. Trimming shortened V by 3 bases and J by 8 bases, and 8 bases separated the two germline ends. Germline V gene data show CDR1 as SGDLS and CDR2 as YYNGEE. CDR3 residues: CASSAAFGYTF. The CDR3, as DNA: TGTGCCAGCAGCGCGGCGTTCGGCTACACCTTC.